These 3 T cell receptor beta chains share one sample of origin, sequenced in a study of CD8 T cells in ankylosing spondylitis. Study observations and caveats: Among TCR beta sequences, a motif of eight or nine highly homologous variants appeared characteristic of ankylosing spondylitis blood.

These receptors have no identified antigens. A single record per CDR3 protein comes from TCRdb applying MiXCR to the 5' RACE reads. The table records a few hundred thousand distinct CDR3 sequences, approximately 20% of them present only once. The sample consisted of blood, either unsorted or a sorted T cell fraction (not recorded which). The source is a male donor with ankylosing spondylitis.

This clonotype appeared a single time. The chain uses TRBV12-5 and TRBJ2-7; D is possibly TRBD1 (6 bases). The CDR3 sequence is 14 residues long. Trimming stripped 1 base from V and 3 bases from J, with 10 bases between. Germline V gene sequence: CDR1 LGHNT, CDR2 FRNRAP. This chain's CDR3 is CASGLDQGHYEQYF. The CDR3 coding sequence is TGTGCTAGTGGTTTGGACCAGGGACACTACGAGCAGTACTTC.

Many counts were recorded for this clonotype. The chain joins TRBV9 to TRBJ2-1, with D possibly being TRBD1 or TRBD2 (5 bases each). The CDR3 contains 13 residues. The germline V and J ends were trimmed by 4 bases and 7 bases, with 12 bases remaining between them. CDR1 is SGDLS and CDR2 is YYNGEE in the germline V gene. CDR3 sequence (DNA): TGTGCCAGCAGCCCGTCCGGGGCGAATGAGCAGTTCTTC. This translates into CASSPSGANEQFF.

This CDR3 is CASSLIYSGQGIYNEQFF. The CDR3 DNA is TGTGCCAGCAGCTTAATATATAGTGGACAGGGGATTTACAATGAGCAGTTCTTC. The J gene is TRBJ2-1, the V gene TRBV7-6; 9 bases are shared with TRBD1. The CDR3 is made up of 18 amino acids. Germline-derived CDR1 and CDR2 are SGHVS and FNYEAQ. The J segment lost 4 bases and the V segment lost 2 bases, leaving 12 bases of the junction unmatched.